This TCR beta chain was profiled in a study of blood T cell repertoires in COVID-19. Data came from immunoSEQ multiplex PCR; TCRdb stores just in-frame clones and leaves some out. The repertoire holds more than 250,000 clones, roughly 85% seen once, with 2.2% in the top ten. All enrollees were about 18 to 100 years old and from fewer than 25 US areas. Assignments of participants to cohorts depended upon their own reported clinical history. The germline CDR1 and CDR2 sequences are SGHVS and FQNEAQ. The ends lost 2 bases at V and 7 bases at J; junction bases unmatched: 8. This CDR3 is 15 amino acids long.

The chain recombines TRBV7-8 with TRBJ1-2; 9 bases line up with TRBD1. This clonotype originated in a man under 40 who had recovered from COVID-19. What was sequenced was PBMCs or T cells enriched from blood (not recorded which). The CDR3 sequence is CASSLLQGAVAGYTF. The CDR3 DNA sequence: TGTGCCAGCAGCTTATTACAGGGGGCAGTCGCTGGCTACACCTTC.